The sequence of this TCR beta chain was determined in a study of T cell responses to AZD1222 COVID-19 vaccine. About this clone: Its antigen is unidentified.

Broader study findings: The reported proportion of spike-specific TCRs targeting unmutated variant regions was nearly half.

The junction had 12 bases not matched to a gene; V was cut back by 4 bases and J by 2 bases. The germline gives CDR1 SGHRS, CDR2 YFSETQ. This CDR3 comprises 18 residues. Data came from immunoSEQ multiplex PCR; TCRdb stores just in-frame clones and leaves some out. The sample includes about 94,000 clones, around 85% seen only once; the top ten take around 5%. The source is an adult who received the AZD1222 COVID-19 vaccine. Sequencing was performed on peripheral blood, taken 28 days after the second AZD1222 dose. V gene TRBV5-1 combines with J gene TRBJ2-7, with 13 bases fitting TRBD2. The CDR3 bases are TGCGCCAGCAGCACACCGGGACTAGCGGGGACGGCCGCCTACGAGCAGTACTTC. This codes for CASSTPGLAGTAAYEQYF.